This TCR beta chain was sequenced for a study of T cells in women clearing cervical HPV infection (dated 2018 in TCRdb). General notes on the study: The cases were 25 to 30 women with histologically confirmed HPV16-related CIN3 or worse, and 2 of those women had invasive cancers. The controls were 25 or so women whose single incident HPV16 infection cleared within 12 months with no development of precancer or cancer. Blood from cases was collected at the visit where the lesion was first found, while blood from controls was collected once the infection could no longer be detected. For cases, the median interval between lesion detection and blood sampling was approximately 150 days, with an interquartile range of roughly 90 to 200 days. Because only a few women had HLA typing data, the possibility that HLA type acted as a confounder could not be ruled out. Nested within Costa Rica's Guanacaste HPV Natural History Study, an exploratory proof-of-principle case-control study compared TCR repertoires across cervical HPV16 outcomes. Cases and controls were matched on age within five years and on year of sample collection. Median age was about 35 years in cases versus less than 40 in controls, and baseline characteristics did not differ significantly. The parent cohort enrolled 10,049 women aged 18 or older in Guanacaste, Costa Rica, in about 1993 to 1994 and followed the women for more than six years. Quality controls consisted of five blinded duplicates per group, for a total of roughly 60 samples made up of some 50 participants and ten or so replicates. Broad study findings and their caveats: Because the number of T cells per sample was unknown, the richness differences could reflect varying T-cell content rather than repertoire biology. Random forest classifiers that combined richness and V gene abundances separated cases from controls with an estimated AUC of 0.8 to 0.85. Whether associations preceded infection or resulted from infection could not be shown with the cross-sectional design, and effector/memory subsets and HPV-specific T cells were not isolated. TCR repertoire richness was significantly higher in CIN3+ cases than in controls across sequencing depths, while evenness did not differ. TRBV6-7 relative abundance was lower in cases than in controls (around 0.11% versus 0.15%; Bonferroni P = 0.0008).

TCR beta CDR3 regions were amplified by multiplex PCR from an average of roughly 1,200 ng genomic DNA per sample using the immunoSEQ assay. Primer bias was corrected in the assay by using a complete synthetic TCR repertoire to establish an amplification baseline. Amplicons were sequenced on the Illumina platform. The study's processing was this. Sequences were error-corrected by clustering with frequency ratios and a modified nearest-neighbor algorithm, then analyzed in the immunoSEQ Analyzer with IMGT gene definitions. At each rarefaction depth, TCR richness and evenness were averaged across 20 rarefaction repeats, and any sample with fewer sequences than the depth was left out. Wilcoxon rank sum tests with FDR correction were used to compare relative abundances of V, D and J genes between the groups. In the blinded duplicates, the intraclass correlation was approximately 96% for TCR richness and averaged about 73% across 60 to 70 gene segments. The immuneACCESS repertoire file appears here via TCRdb, limited to in-frame rearrangements. These files lack a portion of the clones; in checked studies, under half of the deficit traces to unresolved V genes, and the cause of the others is not known. That table is the source of V, J and clone size, and D and trimming were worked out from the DNA. The record for this sample contains under 50,000 clones. The leading ten clones occupy about 5% of the sample.

From a lookup of the germline V gene, CDR1 and CDR2 are ENHRY and SYGVKD. The V end loses 8 bases and the J end loses 2 bases, and a stretch of 15 bases separates them. The CDR3 holds 14 amino acids from the cysteine to the phenylalanine. The DNA shown is the part of the CDR3 that was read: 33 bases, in frame from base 1. To note about this clone: Its antigen remains undetermined. The observed sequence ends 3 residues before the CDR3 terminus, with the missing tail filled in from the germline J gene.

Every participant had a single incident cervical HPV16 infection, and prevalent HPV16 infections were excluded. Cervical HPV DNA was detected with MY09/MY11 PCR, and genotyping was done with dot-blot hybridization. More than 14 mL of heparinized blood was centrifuged, after which the buffy coat was aliquoted, frozen at -30 degrees C, and then stored at -80 degrees C. QIAGEN kits were used to extract genomic DNA from buffy coat specimens. The receptor chain draws on TRBV10-3 and TRBJ2-5; the D gene is perhaps TRBD1, from 6 matching bases. What was sequenced was blood buffy coat. The TCR comes from a woman between 18 and 75 years old with a cervical HPV16 infection that either progressed to CIN3+ or cleared (not recorded which). The sequenced CDR3 bases are TGTGCCATCGGGTCCGGACAGATACAAGAGACC. This translates into CAIGSGQIQET. The CDR3 in its entirety is CAIGSGQIQETQYF.